The 18 T cell receptor beta chains below come from one sample, sequenced in a study of blood T cell repertoires in COVID-19. Only in-frame clones appear in the TCRdb table, and some are missing; sequencing was by immunoSEQ multiplex PCR. The table records roughly 340,000 clones, roughly 90% of them present only once. Sequencing was done on a sample of peripheral blood. These receptors originate from an older woman with COVID-19, enrolled during active disease.

The J gene is TRBJ2-7, the V gene TRBV19; a possible D gene is TRBD1 (6 bases). This CDR3 is built from 15 residues. The germline CDR1 and CDR2 sequences are LNHDA and SQIVND (reference sequence). The V end was cut by 3 bases, the J end by 1 base, with 13 bases between. CDR3 amino acids: CASSIPQGPSYEQYF. The DNA for the CDR3 is TGTGCCAGTAGTATCCCACAGGGCCCATCCTACGAGCAGTACTTC.

The J gene is TRBJ1-1, the V gene TRBV12-3 or TRBV12-4; D not resolved. The CDR3 totals 13 residues. V was clipped by 1 base and J by 1 base, with 4 bases between them. The CDR3, as DNA: TGTGCCAGCAGTTTAGGCAGGAACACTGAAGCTTTCTTT. This gives the protein CASSLGRNTEAFF.

V usage is TRBV7-6 and J usage is TRBJ1-2; 7 nucleotides line up with TRBD1. This CDR3 is built from 13 residues. From germline, CDR1 is SGHVS and CDR2 FNYEAQ. The V gene end was trimmed by 2 bases and the J gene end by 6 bases; junction bases not matched to a gene: 3. CDR3 amino acids: CASSLQGVDGYTF. CDR3 sequence (DNA): TGTGCCAGCAGCTTACAGGGGGTGGATGGCTACACCTTC.

This clone has only one observation. The rearrangement joins TRBV5-4 to TRBJ1-1; 9 bases agree with TRBD1. The CDR3 has 15 residues. V shed 5 bases, J shed 1 base, and the junction held 6 bases outside the gene matches. The germline V gene encodes CDR1 SGHNT and CDR2 YYREEE (reference sequence). In DNA, the CDR3 is TGTGCCAGCAGAGCGGACAGGGGACAGAACACTGAAGCTTTCTTT. Its protein is CASRADRGQNTEAFF.

The chain carries TRBV3-1 (or the pseudogene TRBV3-2) and TRBJ2-5; no definite D call. V was cut by 3 bases and J by 1 base, with 12 bases left in between. From germline, CDR1 is LGHDT and CDR2 YNNKEL (reference sequence). The CDR3 is 15 residues long. In nucleotides, the CDR3 is TGTGCCAGCAGCCATCACCAGGCAATCCAAGAGACCCAGTACTTC. It codes for CASSHHQAIQETQYF.

The rearrangement uses TRBV21-1 and TRBJ2-7; the D call of TRBD1 is as the table states it, not checked on the DNA. TRBV21-1 is designated a pseudogene. The CDR3 contains 17 residues. CDR3 coding DNA: TGTGCCAGCAGCAAAGAGGGGCGACTCAGGAGTTCCTACGAGCAGTACTTC. This sequence encodes CASSKEGRLRSSYEQYF.

The gene calls are TRBV19 and TRBJ1-2; D is ambiguous. The germline V and J ends were trimmed by 2 bases and 1 base, with 14 bases remaining between them. The CDR3 spans 16 residues. CDR1 LNHDA and CDR2 SQIVND come from the germline V gene (reference sequence). CDR3 nucleotides: TGTGCCAGTAGTATATATTCAGACACTTTTAACTATGGCTACACCTTC. The encoded protein is CASSIYSDTFNYGYTF.

On this clone: Other DNA sequences from this sample encode an identical CDR3 as well. V and J are TRBV30 and TRBJ1-1; D possibly corresponds to TRBD1 (5 bases). The CDR3 extends over 13 amino acids. Trimming left V 0 bases short and J 1 base short, with 6 bases between. Germline CDR1 reads GTSNPN; CDR2 reads SVGIG (reference sequence). The CDR3 here is CAWSVGQNTEAFF. The CDR3 DNA reads TGTGCCTGGAGTGTAGGACAGAACACTGAAGCTTTCTTT.

With regard to this clone: Within the sample, other DNA sequences also encode this same CDR3. This chain joins TRBV5-1 and TRBJ1-4; D possibly corresponds to TRBD1 (5 bases). Looked up from germline, CDR1 is SGHRS and CDR2 is YFSETQ. The CDR3 has 15 amino acids. Deletions cut 3 bases from V and 4 bases from J, with 13 bases between. The CDR3 region is CASSWEGQLNEKLFF. Here the CDR3 DNA reads TGCGCCAGCAGCTGGGAGGGGCAACTTAATGAAAAACTGTTTTTT.

This chain uses TRBV6-5 with TRBJ1-1; 10 bases align to TRBD1. The CDR3 runs to 13 residues. Per the germline V gene, CDR1 is MNHEY and CDR2 is SVGAGI. V was pared by 7 bases and J by 6 bases, with 5 bases of the junction left unmatched. This CDR3 reads CASKDRGQAEAFF. The DNA for the CDR3 is TGTGCCAGCAAAGACAGGGGGCAGGCTGAAGCTTTCTTT.

Remarks on this clone: Other DNA sequences from this sample encode an identical CDR3 as well. The genes are TRBV18 and TRBJ1-5, with TRBD1 as a possible D gene (5 bases). The CDR3 runs 14 residues. The germline V gene encodes CDR1 KGHSH and CDR2 LQKENI. With 6 bases removed from V and 4 bases from J, the gap between germline ends came to 13 bases. CDR3 bases: TGTGCCAGCTCGCCCGGGGGGGGAAATCAGCCCCAGCATTTT. Translation: CASSPGGGNQPQHF. Together with reference TRBV18 and TRBJ1-5, the CDR3 gives the full variable domain: NAGVMQNPRHLVRRRGQEARLRCSPMKGHSHVYWYRQLPEEGLKFMVYLQKENIIDESGMPKERFSAEFPKEGPSILRIQQVVRGDSAAYFCASSPGGGNQPQHFGDGTRLSIL.

The chain combines TRBV5-5 with TRBJ1-2; no reliable D call. CDR1 SGHKS and CDR2 YYEKEE come from the germline V gene (reference sequence). V was shortened by 6 bases and J by 0 bases, with 21 bases between the two germline ends. This CDR3 is 17 amino acids long. The CDR3 nucleotides read TGTGCCAGCACCCACCTACAGTTTCCCTACGCTAACTATGGCTACACCTTC. It encodes CASTHLQFPYANYGYTF.

This clone was recorded only once. The chain is built from TRBV5-5 and TRBJ2-1; a weak D match, TRBD2 (5 bases). Germline V gives CDR1 SGHKS, CDR2 YYEKEE (reference sequence). Trimming shortened V by 3 bases and J by 4 bases, and 11 bases separated the two germline ends. CDR3 length equals 14 residues. The DNA of the CDR3 is TGTGCCAGCAGCTCCTATAGCGCGTACAATGAGCAGTTCTTC. Its translation: CASSSYSAYNEQFF.

The chain uses TRBV18 and TRBJ2-2; TRBD2 agrees at 12 bases. Per germline, CDR1 KGHSH and CDR2 LQKENI. The CDR3 length is 16 residues. J gave up 5 bases and V 3 bases, and 4 bases lay outside the gene matches. The CDR3 is CASSPGLAGMTGELFF. CDR3 nucleotides: TGTGCCAGCTCACCTGGACTAGCGGGGATGACCGGGGAGCTGTTTTTT.

The V call is TRBV3-1 (or the pseudogene TRBV3-2), the J call TRBJ1-2; D gene unclear. Per germline, CDR1 LGHDT and CDR2 YNNKEL (reference sequence). The CDR3 length is 15 residues. Trimming stripped 1 base from V and 4 bases from J, with 13 bases between. CDR3 DNA: TGTGCCAGCAGCCAAGTTTTGGGGAGCGGCTATGGCTACACCTTC. Translating gives CASSQVLGSGYGYTF.

J is TRBJ1-2 and V is TRBV7-9; D perhaps matches TRBD1 (5 bases). The germline V gene has CDR1 SEHNR and CDR2 FQNEAQ (reference sequence). Trimming took 0 bases from V and 8 from J, leaving 19 bases between them. CDR3 length: 16 amino acids. The CDR3 DNA reads as TGTGCCAGCAGCTTAGCGGTGGGCAGGGCAGATGGCGGCTACACCTTC. Translation: CASSLAVGRADGGYTF.

The J gene is TRBJ2-3, the V gene TRBV9, with a weak D call TRBD2 (5 bases). The CDR3 contains 15 residues. With 2 bases removed from V and 2 bases from J, the gap between germline ends came to 12 bases. Germline V lookup: CDR1 SGDLS, CDR2 YYNGEE. Written as DNA, the CDR3 is TGTGCCAGCAGCGTGACACGGGGAAACACAGATACGCAGTATTTT. It codes for CASSVTRGNTDTQYF.

V gene TRBV11-2 combines with J gene TRBJ2-7; the D is unclear. Germline V gene data show CDR1 as SGHAT and CDR2 as FQNNGV. Trimming removed 3 bases from V and 2 bases from J, with 11 bases in between. This CDR3 has 14 residues. The CDR3 DNA reads TGTGCCAGCAGCTTCCAGGCCGGCACCTACGAGCAGTACTTC. Its translation: CASSFQAGTYEQYF.